In this sample, the clone carrying this T cell receptor (beta chain) turned up once. Its antigen is currently unknown. Sequencing used immunoSEQ multiplex PCR; TCRdb keeps in-frame clones, though not all of them. The sample has over 200,000 clones, 88% seen once. The data originate from a study of cytomegalovirus exposure and HLA in healthy donors. The overall study: Both the roughly 120 validation repertoires and the approximately 700 first-cohort repertoires used the same platform, as reported by a later analysis.

The CDR3 length is 11 residues. V lost 4 bases and J lost 0, with 3 bases in between. Per the germline V gene, CDR1 is DFQATT and CDR2 is SNEGSKA (reference sequence). Study observations and caveats: A few CMV-associated chains were confirmed in vitro to be specific for CMV antigens. Researchers catalogued 160 or so TCR beta chains as cytomegalovirus-associated.

Separate from the roughly 700-subject first cohort, the roughly 130-subject validation cohort was the one that the donors belonged to. The material sequenced was PBMCs. V gene TRBV20-1 combines with J gene TRBJ1-1, with D hard to call. The sequence was obtained from a woman between 18 and 29 years old in good health and CMV-seronegative. The CDR3 is CSATMNTEAFF. The CDR3 DNA reads as TGCAGTGCTACAATGAACACTGAAGCTTTCTTT.